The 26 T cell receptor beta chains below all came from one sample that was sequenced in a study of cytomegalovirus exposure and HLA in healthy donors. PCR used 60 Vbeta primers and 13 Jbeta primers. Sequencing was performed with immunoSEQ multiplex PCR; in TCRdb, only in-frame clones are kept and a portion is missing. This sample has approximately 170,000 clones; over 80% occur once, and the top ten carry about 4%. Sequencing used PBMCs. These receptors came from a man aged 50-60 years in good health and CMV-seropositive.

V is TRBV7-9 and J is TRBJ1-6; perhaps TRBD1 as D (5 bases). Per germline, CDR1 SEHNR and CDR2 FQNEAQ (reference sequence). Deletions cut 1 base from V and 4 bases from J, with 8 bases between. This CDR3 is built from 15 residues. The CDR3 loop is CASSLDGAYNSPLHF. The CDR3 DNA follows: TGTGCCAGCAGCTTAGATGGGGCGTATAATTCACCCCTCCACTTT.

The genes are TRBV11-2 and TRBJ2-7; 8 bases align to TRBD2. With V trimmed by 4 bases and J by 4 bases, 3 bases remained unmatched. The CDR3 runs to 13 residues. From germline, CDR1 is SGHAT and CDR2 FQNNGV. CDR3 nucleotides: TGTGCCAGCAGCTACGGGGGGGGTTACGAGCAGTACTTC. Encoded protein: CASSYGGGYEQYF.

Here the CDR3 DNA reads TGTGCCAGCAGCCCGGACATGAACTATGGCTACACCTTC. Its translation is CASSPDMNYGYTF. This chain joins TRBV7-2 and TRBJ1-2; the D gene is possibly TRBD1 (5 bases). V was shortened by 5 bases and J by 2 bases, with 9 bases between the two germline ends. There are 13 residues in the CDR3. Germline V gives CDR1 SGHTA, CDR2 FQGNSA.

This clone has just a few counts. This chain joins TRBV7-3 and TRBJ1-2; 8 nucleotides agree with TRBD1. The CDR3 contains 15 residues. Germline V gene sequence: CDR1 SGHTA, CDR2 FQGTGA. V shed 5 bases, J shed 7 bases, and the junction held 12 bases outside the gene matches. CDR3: CASSEGTGPLFGYTF. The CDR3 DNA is TGTGCCAGCAGCGAGGGGACAGGACCTCTCTTTGGCTACACCTTC.

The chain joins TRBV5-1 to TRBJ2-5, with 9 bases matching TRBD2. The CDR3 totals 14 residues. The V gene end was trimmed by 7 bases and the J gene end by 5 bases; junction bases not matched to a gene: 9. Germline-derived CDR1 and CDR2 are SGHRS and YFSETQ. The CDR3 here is CASGSSGALETQYF. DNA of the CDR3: TGCGCCAGCGGATCTAGCGGGGCCCTGGAGACCCAGTACTTC.

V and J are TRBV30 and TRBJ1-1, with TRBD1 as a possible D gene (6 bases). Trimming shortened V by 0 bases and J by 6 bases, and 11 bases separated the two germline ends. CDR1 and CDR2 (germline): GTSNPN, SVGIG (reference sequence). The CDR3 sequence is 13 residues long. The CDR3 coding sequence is TGTGCCTGGAGTGTGGGGGCGCAATCTGAAGCTTTCTTT. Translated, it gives CAWSVGAQSEAFF.

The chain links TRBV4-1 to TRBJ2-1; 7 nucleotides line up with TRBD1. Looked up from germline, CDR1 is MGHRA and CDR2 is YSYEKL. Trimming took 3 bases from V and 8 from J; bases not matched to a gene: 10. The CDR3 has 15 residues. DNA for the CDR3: TGCGCCAGCAGCCACCTCGGACAGGTTCGGGATGAGCAGTTCTTC. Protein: CASSHLGQVRDEQFF.

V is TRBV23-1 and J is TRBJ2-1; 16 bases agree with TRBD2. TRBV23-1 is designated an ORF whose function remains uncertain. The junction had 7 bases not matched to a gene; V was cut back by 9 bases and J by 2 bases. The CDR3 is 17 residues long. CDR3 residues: CARTGTSGRATYNEQFF. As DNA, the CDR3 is TGCGCCAGAACCGGGACTAGCGGGAGGGCCACCTACAATGAGCAGTTCTTC.

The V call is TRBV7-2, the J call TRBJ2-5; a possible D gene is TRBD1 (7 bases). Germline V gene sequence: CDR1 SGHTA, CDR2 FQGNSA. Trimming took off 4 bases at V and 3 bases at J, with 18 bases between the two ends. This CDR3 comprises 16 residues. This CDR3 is CASSSKGGQLKETQYF. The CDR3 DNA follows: TGTGCCAGCAGCTCAAAGGGGGGACAGCTTAAAGAGACCCAGTACTTC.

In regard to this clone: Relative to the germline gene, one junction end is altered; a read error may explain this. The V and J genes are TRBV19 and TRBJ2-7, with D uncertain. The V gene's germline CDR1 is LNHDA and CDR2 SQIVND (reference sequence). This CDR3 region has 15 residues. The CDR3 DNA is TGTGCCAGTAGTGTAGACGGCCGAGGTAGCTACGAGCAGTACTTC. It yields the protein CASSVDGRGSYEQYF.

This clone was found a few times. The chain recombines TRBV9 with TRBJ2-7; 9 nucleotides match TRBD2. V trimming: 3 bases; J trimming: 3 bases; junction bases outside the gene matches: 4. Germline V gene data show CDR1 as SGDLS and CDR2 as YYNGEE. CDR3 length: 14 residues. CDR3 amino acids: CASSETTSGYEQYF. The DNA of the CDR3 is TGTGCCAGCAGCGAAACGACTAGCGGCTACGAGCAGTACTTC.

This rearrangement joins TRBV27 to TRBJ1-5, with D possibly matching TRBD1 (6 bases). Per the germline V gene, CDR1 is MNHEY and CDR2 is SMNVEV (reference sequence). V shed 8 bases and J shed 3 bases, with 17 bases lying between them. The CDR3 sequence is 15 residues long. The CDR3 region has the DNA TGTGCCAGCGCTACCGGGGGGCAATTCAATCAGCCCCAGCATTTT. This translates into CASATGGQFNQPQHF.

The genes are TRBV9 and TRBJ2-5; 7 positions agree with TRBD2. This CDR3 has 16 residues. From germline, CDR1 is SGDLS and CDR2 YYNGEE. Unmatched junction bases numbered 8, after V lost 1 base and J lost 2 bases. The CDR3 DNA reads TGTGCCAGCAGCGTAAATATGGCGGGAGCTCAAGAGACCCAGTACTTC. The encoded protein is CASSVNMAGAQETQYF.

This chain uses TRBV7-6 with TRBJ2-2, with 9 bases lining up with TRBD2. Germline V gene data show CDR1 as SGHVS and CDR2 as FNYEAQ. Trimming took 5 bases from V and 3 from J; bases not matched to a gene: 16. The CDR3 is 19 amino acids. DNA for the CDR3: TGTGCCAGCAGCCGTAGCGGGGTAGCGGGAGATTTGGACACCGGGGAGCTGTTTTTT. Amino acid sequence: CASSRSGVAGDLDTGELFF.

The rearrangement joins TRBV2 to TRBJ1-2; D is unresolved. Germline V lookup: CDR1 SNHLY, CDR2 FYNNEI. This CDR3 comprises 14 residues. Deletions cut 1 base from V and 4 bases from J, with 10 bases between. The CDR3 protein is CASSEVVQIYGYTF. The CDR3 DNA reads TGTGCCAGCAGTGAAGTTGTACAGATCTATGGCTACACCTTC.

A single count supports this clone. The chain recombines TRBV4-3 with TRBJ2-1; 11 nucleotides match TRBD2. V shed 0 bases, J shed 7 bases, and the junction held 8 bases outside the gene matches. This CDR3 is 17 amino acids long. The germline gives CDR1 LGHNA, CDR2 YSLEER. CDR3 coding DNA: TGCGCCAGCAGCCAAGATAGGGCTAGCGGGGGGAGAAATGAGCAGTTCTTC. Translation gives CASSQDRASGGRNEQFF.

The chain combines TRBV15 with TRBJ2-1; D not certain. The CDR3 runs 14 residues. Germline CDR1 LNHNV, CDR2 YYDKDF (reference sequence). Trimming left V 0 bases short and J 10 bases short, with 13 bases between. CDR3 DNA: TGTGCCACCAGCAGAGATTTTGCTAGAAAGGAGCAGTTCTTC. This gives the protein CATSRDFARKEQFF.

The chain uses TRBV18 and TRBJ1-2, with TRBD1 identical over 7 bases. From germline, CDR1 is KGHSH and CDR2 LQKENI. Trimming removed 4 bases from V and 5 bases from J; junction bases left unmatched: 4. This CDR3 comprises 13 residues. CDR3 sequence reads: CASSQGAPYGYTF. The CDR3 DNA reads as TGTGCCAGCTCACAGGGGGCGCCTTATGGCTACACCTTC.

CDR3 DNA: TGTGCCAGCAGTTTCCGAACAGGAGTTTCACAAGAGACCCAGTACTTC. Translated, it gives CASSFRTGVSQETQYF. This chain uses TRBV6-5 with TRBJ2-5, with TRBD1 as a possible D gene (5 bases). Germline V gene sequence: CDR1 MNHEY, CDR2 SVGAGI. Trimming removed 4 bases at V and 2 bases at J, with 17 bases between. The CDR3 covers 16 residues.

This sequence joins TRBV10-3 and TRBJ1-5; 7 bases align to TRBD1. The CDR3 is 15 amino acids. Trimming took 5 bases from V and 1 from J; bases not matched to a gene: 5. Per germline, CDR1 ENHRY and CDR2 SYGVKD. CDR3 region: CAISRGTDSNQPQHF. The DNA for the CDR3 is TGTGCCATCAGTCGAGGGACAGACAGCAATCAGCCCCAGCATTTT.

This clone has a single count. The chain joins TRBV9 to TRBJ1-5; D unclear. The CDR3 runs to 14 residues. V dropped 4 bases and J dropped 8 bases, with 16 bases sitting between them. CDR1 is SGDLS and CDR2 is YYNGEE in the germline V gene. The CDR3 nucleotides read TGTGCCAGCAGCCCCTCAGTATTTCGGGAGCCCCAGCATTTT. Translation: CASSPSVFREPQHF.

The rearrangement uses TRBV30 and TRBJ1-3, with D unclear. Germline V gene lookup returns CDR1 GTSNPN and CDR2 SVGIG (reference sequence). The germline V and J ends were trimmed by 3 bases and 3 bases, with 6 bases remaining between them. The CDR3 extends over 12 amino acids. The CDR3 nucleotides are TGTGCCTGGAGGTTAATTGGAAACACCATATATTTT. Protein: CAWRLIGNTIYF. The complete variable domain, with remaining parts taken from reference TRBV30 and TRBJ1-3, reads SQTIHQWPATLVQPVGSPLSLECTVEGTSNPNLYWYRQAAGRGLQLLFYSVGIGQISSEVPQNLSASRPQDRQFILSSKKLLLSDSGFYLCAWRLIGNTIYFGEGSWLTVV.

The CDR3 DNA reads TGTGCCAGCAGTCAAAGGAACCCCCTGACACGCAGCAATCAGCCCCAGCATTTT. It specifies CASSQRNPLTRSNQPQHF. The chain couples TRBV28 to TRBJ1-5; D remains unclear. With 5 bases removed from V and 1 base from J, the gap between germline ends came to 21 bases. Germline V gene lookup returns CDR1 MDHEN and CDR2 SYDVKM. This CDR3 is built from 18 residues. The full variable domain, completed using reference TRBV28 and TRBJ1-5, is DVKVTQSSRYLVKRTGEKVFLECVQDMDHENMFWYRQDPGLGLRLIYFSYDVKMKEKGDIPEGYSVSREKKERFSLILESASTNQTSMYLCASSQRNPLTRSNQPQHFGDGTRLSIL.

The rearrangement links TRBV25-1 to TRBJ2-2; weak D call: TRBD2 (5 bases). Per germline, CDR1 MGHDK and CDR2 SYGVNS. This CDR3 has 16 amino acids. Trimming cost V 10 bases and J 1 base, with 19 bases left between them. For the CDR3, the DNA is TGTGCCACAAACTTACGGGAAGGGCAGAACACCGGGGAGCTGTTTTTT. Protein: CATNLREGQNTGELFF.

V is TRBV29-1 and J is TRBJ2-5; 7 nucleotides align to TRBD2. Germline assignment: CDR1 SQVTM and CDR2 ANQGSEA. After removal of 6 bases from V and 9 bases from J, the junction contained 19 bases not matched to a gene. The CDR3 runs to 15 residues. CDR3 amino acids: CSVGGTGTAAGAQYF. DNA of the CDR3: TGCAGCGTGGGAGGTACCGGGACTGCGGCGGGGGCCCAGTACTTC.

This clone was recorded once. The CDR3 DNA is TGTGCCAGCACTCAATCGGGACAGGGGGCGACAGGAAACACCATATATTTT. Protein sequence: CASTQSGQGATGNTIYF. This rearrangement joins TRBV25-1 to TRBJ1-3, with TRBD1 matching 12 bases. This CDR3 has 17 amino acids. Trimming at V came to 7 bases and at J to 4 bases, leaving 11 bases not matched to a gene. The germline gives CDR1 MGHDK, CDR2 SYGVNS.